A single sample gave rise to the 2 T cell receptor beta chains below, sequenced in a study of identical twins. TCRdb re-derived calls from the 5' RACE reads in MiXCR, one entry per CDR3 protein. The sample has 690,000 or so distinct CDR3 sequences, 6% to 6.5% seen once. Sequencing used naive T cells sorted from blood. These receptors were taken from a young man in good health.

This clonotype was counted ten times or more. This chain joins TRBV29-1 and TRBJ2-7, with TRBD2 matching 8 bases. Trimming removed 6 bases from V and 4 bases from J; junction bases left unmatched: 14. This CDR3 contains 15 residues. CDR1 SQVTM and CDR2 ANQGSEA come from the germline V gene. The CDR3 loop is CSVQLFSGKGYEQYF. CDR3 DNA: TGCAGCGTGCAGCTTTTTAGCGGGAAGGGGTACGAGCAGTACTTC.

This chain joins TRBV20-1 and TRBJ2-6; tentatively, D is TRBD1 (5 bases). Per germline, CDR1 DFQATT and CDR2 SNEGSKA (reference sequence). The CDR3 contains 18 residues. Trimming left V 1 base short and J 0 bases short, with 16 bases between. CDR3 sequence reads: CSARVRQPPASGANVLTF. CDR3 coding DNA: TGCAGTGCTAGAGTGAGACAGCCTCCAGCCTCTGGGGCCAACGTCCTGACTTTC.